Each of the 8 T cell receptor beta chains below was sequenced from the same sample in a study of molecular identifiers for immune sequencing clone quantification. MiXCR was run by TCRdb on the PCR reads, yielding one entry per CDR3 protein. The sample carries fewer than 350,000 distinct CDR3 sequences, 20% to 25% recorded once. What was sequenced was naive CD8+ T cells from blood, with Jurkat cell RNA spiked in. Noted subset: FACS-sorted CD8+CD4-CCR7+CD45RA+ naive T cells. These receptors originate from a human donor in good health. Some libraries in this study had Jurkat cell RNA spiked in.

The chain links TRBV29-1 to TRBJ1-2; TRBD1 matches 9 bases. The J segment lost 4 bases and the V segment lost 0 bases, leaving 15 bases of the junction unmatched. This CDR3 spans 18 amino acids. Germline values: CDR1 SQVTM, CDR2 ANQGSEA. CDR3 sequence reads: CSVEDPPGQGSFSYGYTF. DNA for the CDR3: TGCAGCGTTGAAGATCCGCCGGGACAGGGCTCCTTTAGCTATGGCTACACCTTC.

This clonotype was seen more than once but under ten times. The chain links TRBV27 to TRBJ2-4, with a possible D match to TRBD1 (6 bases). This CDR3 has 20 residues. V dropped 2 bases and J dropped 0 bases, with 23 bases sitting between them. The V gene's germline CDR1 is MNHEY and CDR2 SMNVEV (reference sequence). CDR3 in DNA: TGTGCCAGCAGTTTACCGATTAAGGGGGTCAGCAGACTAGCCAAAAACATTCAGTACTTC. Protein sequence: CASSLPIKGVSRLAKNIQYF.

This clonotype was detected many times. The rearrangement links TRBV30 to TRBJ2-7; perhaps TRBD2 as D (5 bases). With 3 bases removed from V and 0 bases from J, the gap between germline ends came to 9 bases. This CDR3 region has 13 residues. The germline V gene encodes CDR1 GTSNPN and CDR2 SVGIG (reference sequence). CDR3 sequence: CAWRPRDSYEQYF. In nucleotides, the CDR3 is TGTGCCTGGAGACCCCGGGACTCCTACGAGCAGTACTTC.

Of note for this clonotype: A read error is possible here, since a much larger clone lies one base away. The V gene is TRBV7-9, the J gene TRBJ2-7, with 8 nucleotides matching TRBD2. CDR1 is SEHNR and CDR2 is FQNEAQ in the germline V gene (reference sequence). The CDR3 spans 12 residues. V shed 5 bases and J 6 bases; nucleotides not matched to a gene: 3. The CDR3 DNA reads TGTGCCAGCAGCCGGGGGGGGTGCGAGCAGTACTTC. Translating gives CASSRGGCEQYF.

As for this clonotype: A read error may be the cause here, since a much bigger clone is one base away. The chain has TRBV7-2 and TRBJ2-7; D not resolved. Germline V CDR1 and CDR2: SGHTA, FQGNSA. This CDR3 contains 13 residues. DNA of the CDR3: TGTGCCAGCAGCTTCTCTACCGATTACGAGCAGCACTTC. As protein: CASSFSTDYEQHF.

About this clonotype: With a much larger clone just one base away, this may be a read error. The CDR3 region is CAGSLWRGAGTGAEAFF. The CDR3 nucleotides are TGTGCCGGCAGTTTATGGAGGGGGGCCGGGACAGGAGCTGAAGCTTTCTTT. This chain connects TRBV28 to TRBJ1-1, with 8 bases lining up with TRBD1. The CDR3 covers 17 residues. CDR1 and CDR2 from the germline V gene are MDHEN and SYDVKM.

This clonotype was recorded once. Since a much larger clone is just one base distant, this may be a read error. J is TRBJ1-5 and V is TRBV6-2 or TRBV6-3, with D hard to call. Germline-derived CDR1 and CDR2 are MNHEY and SVGEGT. The length of the CDR3 is 12 residues. The V end was cut by 10 bases, the J end by 11 bases, with 18 bases between. CDR3 DNA: TGTGCCACCCTGGGGTCAGCTGGGTCCCAGCATTTT. Its translation: CATLGSAGSQHF.

This clonotype was recorded many times. V and J are TRBV20-1 and TRBJ1-3, with D uncertain. CDR3 size: 14 residues. Trimming took off 1 base at V and 3 bases at J, with 10 bases between the two ends. Germline lookup yields CDR1 DFQATT and CDR2 SNEGSKA (reference sequence). In DNA form, the CDR3 reads TGCAGTGCTAGAGGATCTGGGGTTGGAAACACCATATATTTT. Protein: CSARGSGVGNTIYF.